Below, 10 T cell receptor beta chains from the same sample are listed, as sequenced in a study of beta chain features in type 1 diabetes. Since all of the isolated RNA was reverse transcribed, expressed TCRB transcripts were what got sequenced. Method: immunoSEQ multiplex PCR; TCRdb's copy keeps in-frame clones and lacks some. The data contain roughly 230,000 clones, 9.6% of them singletons. The sample comprised naive CD4+ T cells from blood. The source of these receptors is a woman under 30 in good health.

V usage is TRBV9 and J usage is TRBJ2-7; 14 nucleotides match TRBD2. Germline CDR1 reads SGDLS; CDR2 reads YYNGEE. J lost 6 bases, V lost 3 bases, and 2 bases had no gene match. The CDR3 extends over 14 amino acids. CDR3 loop: CASSGGLAGAEQYF. As DNA, the CDR3 is TGTGCCAGCAGCGGGGGACTAGCGGGAGCCGAGCAGTACTTC.

This clone was recorded many times. The V call is TRBV4-2, the J call TRBJ1-4, with D uncertain. Germline V gene sequence: CDR1 LGHNA, CDR2 YNFKEQ. With 1 base removed from V and 8 bases from J, the gap between germline ends came to 8 bases. The CDR3 is made up of 13 amino acids. CDR3 sequence (DNA): TGTGCCAGCAGCCAAGTTGAGAGGGAAAAACTGTTTTTT. Amino acids: CASSQVEREKLFF.

This chain joins TRBV30 and TRBJ2-7; 9 bases are a match to TRBD2. This CDR3 is built from 13 residues. V was clipped by 3 bases and J by 6 bases; unmatched bases: 6. In germline, CDR1 is GTSNPN, CDR2 SVGIG (reference sequence). This chain's CDR3 is CAWRSGGTLEQYF. CDR3 coding DNA: TGTGCCTGGAGGAGCGGGGGGACGCTCGAGCAGTACTTC.

The rearrangement uses TRBV19 and TRBJ2-6, with D uncertain. The CDR3 has 13 residues. Germline loops: CDR1 LNHDA, CDR2 SQIVND (reference sequence). Trimming cost V 5 bases and J 2 bases, with 4 bases left between them. The CDR3 protein is CASSYPGANVLTF. In DNA form, the CDR3 reads TGTGCCAGTAGTTATCCTGGGGCCAACGTCCTGACTTTC.

There are a few counts of this clone. The CDR3 loop is CASSRGDRGYEQYF. The CDR3 DNA is TGTGCCAGCAGCCGTGGGGACAGGGGTTACGAGCAGTACTTC. This chain uses TRBV7-2 with TRBJ2-7; 10 positions match TRBD1. Germline assignment: CDR1 SGHTA and CDR2 FQGNSA. This CDR3 spans 14 amino acids. Trimming at V came to 5 bases and at J to 4 bases, leaving 5 bases not matched to a gene.

This clone occurred a few times. This sequence joins TRBV2 and TRBJ1-5; 7 nucleotides match TRBD1. CDR3 length: 17 residues. The trim removed 0 bases at V and 7 bases at J, leaving 12 bases unmatched. Germline V CDR1 and CDR2: SNHLY, FYNNEI. CDR3 loop: CASSEALRAGGWQPQHF. The CDR3 DNA is TGTGCCAGCAGTGAAGCGCTTCGGGCAGGGGGGTGGCAGCCCCAGCATTTT.

This clone was seen a few times. The sample contains more than one DNA sequence encoding this CDR3. The chain couples TRBV19 to TRBJ1-1; maybe TRBD1 (5 bases). This CDR3 spans 13 amino acids. Germline V gene sequence: CDR1 LNHDA, CDR2 SQIVND (reference sequence). Between the trimmed V and J ends, which lost 4 bases and 0 bases, there was a span of 6 bases. CDR3 protein: CASSTTVNTEAFF. The CDR3 region has the DNA TGTGCCAGTAGTACGACAGTGAACACTGAAGCTTTCTTT.

CDR3 region: CASRRDRSYEQYF. For the CDR3, the DNA is TGTGCCAGCAGAAGGGACAGATCCTACGAGCAGTACTTC. J is TRBJ2-7 and V is TRBV2; TRBD1 agrees at 7 bases. The CDR3 has 13 amino acids. Germline V gene sequence: CDR1 SNHLY, CDR2 FYNNEI. The V and J ends lost 6 bases and 1 base, in that order; junction bases with no gene match: 3.

The rearrangement uses TRBV11-2 and TRBJ1-1; D call uncertain. Germline CDR1 SGHAT, CDR2 FQNNGV. V was cut by 6 bases and J by 5 bases, with 10 bases left in between. This CDR3 has 12 amino acids. In DNA, the CDR3 is TGTGCCAGCAGTTCGAGATCGACTGAAGCTTTCTTT. Residues: CASSSRSTEAFF. The whole variable domain, filled in from reference TRBV11-2 and TRBJ1-1, reads EAGVAQSPRYKIIEKRQSVAFWCNPISGHATLYWYQQILGQGPKLLIQFQNNGVVDDSQLPKDRFSAERLKGVDSTLKIQPAKLEDSAVYLCASSSRSTEAFFGQGTRLTVV.

The chain joins TRBV7-3 to TRBJ2-1, with D maybe TRBD2 (8 bases). The V end lost 1 base, the J end lost 9 bases, and 19 bases lay between the germline ends. Germline values: CDR1 SGHTA, CDR2 FQGTGA. The CDR3 contains 16 residues. This chain's CDR3 is CASSLIRGGPGGEQFF. DNA for the CDR3: TGTGCCAGCAGCTTAATTCGGGGGGGACCAGGGGGTGAGCAGTTCTTC. Using reference TRBV7-3 and TRBJ2-1 for the parts outside the CDR3, the full variable domain is GAGVSQTPSNKVTEKGKYVELRCDPISGHTALYWYRQSLGQGPEFLIYFQGTGAADDSGLPNDRFFAVRPEGSVSTLKIQRTERGDSAVYLCASSLIRGGPGGEQFFGPGTRLTVL.